These 27 T cell receptor beta chains were all obtained from the same sample, sequenced in a study of T cell responses to AZD1222 COVID-19 vaccine. Clones were sequenced by immunoSEQ multiplex PCR, and TCRdb holds only the in-frame ones, with some missing. The sample yields 150,000 to 180,000 clones, 90% seen once. The source was peripheral blood, collected on day 0 of AZD1222 vaccination. Every receptor here comes from an adult in good health.

J is TRBJ1-2 and V is TRBV5-1, with D maybe TRBD1 (5 bases). Trimming removed 0 bases from V and 8 bases from J, with 20 bases in between. This CDR3 is built from 16 residues. The germline V gene encodes CDR1 SGHRS and CDR2 YFSETQ. The CDR3 bases are TGCGCCAGCAGCTTGGCCGGTCCAGACCGGGGGTTCGGCTACACCTTC. Amino acid sequence: CASSLAGPDRGFGYTF.

DNA of the CDR3: TGTGCCAGCAGTGGTAGCGGGGGGGCCCCCGGGGAGCTGTTTTTT. It codes for CASSGSGGAPGELFF. The genes are TRBV2 and TRBJ2-2; TRBD2 aligns across 11 bases. The ends lost 4 bases at V and 6 bases at J; junction bases unmatched: 4. The CDR3 extends over 15 amino acids. CDR1 is SNHLY, CDR2 FYNNEI, per germline.

The chain recombines TRBV6-5 with TRBJ2-2; D is undetermined. The CDR3 totals 15 residues. The V gene lost 2 bases and the J gene lost 0 bases, with 7 bases spanning the gap. Germline CDR1 is MNHEY and CDR2 is SVGAGI. DNA for the CDR3: TGTGCCAGCAGTTACGGTCACACGAACACCGGGGAGCTGTTTTTT. Translated, it gives CASSYGHTNTGELFF.

The rearrangement joins TRBV7-6 to TRBJ1-5; D remains ambiguous. This CDR3 region has 15 residues. Trimming removed 5 bases from V and 1 base from J, with 12 bases in between. Germline loops: CDR1 SGHVS, CDR2 FNYEAQ. CDR3 nucleotides: TGTGCCAGCAGCCCCGACGGTCTAAGCAATCAGCCCCAGCATTTT. It yields the protein CASSPDGLSNQPQHF.

V and J are TRBV6-2 or TRBV6-3 and TRBJ1-5, with D unresolved. Trimming cost V 6 bases and J 9 bases, with 12 bases left between them. The CDR3 contains 12 residues. Germline V CDR1 and CDR2: MNHEY, SVGEGT. CDR3 in amino acids: CASSAPGRPQHF. CDR3 nucleotides: TGTGCCAGCAGCGCCCCGGGTAGGCCCCAGCATTTT.

The chain has TRBV5-1 and TRBJ1-4; the match to TRBD1 covers 10 bases. This CDR3 has 16 residues. The V gene's germline CDR1 is SGHRS and CDR2 YFSETQ. V was pared by 4 bases and J by 6 bases, with 9 bases of the junction left unmatched. This CDR3 reads CASSPRDGTGDEKLFF. In DNA, the CDR3 is TGCGCCAGCAGCCCAAGAGACGGGACAGGGGATGAAAAACTGTTTTTT.

The chain combines TRBV28 with TRBJ1-2; weak D call: TRBD1 (5 bases). The CDR3 loop spans 10 amino acids. V was clipped by 8 bases and J by 7 bases, with 8 bases between them. Germline assignment: CDR1 MDHEN and CDR2 SYDVKM. The CDR3: CASRGGGYTF. CDR3 DNA sequence: TGTGCCAGCCGCGGGGGTGGCTACACCTTC.

The rearrangement joins TRBV2 to TRBJ2-2; D ambiguous. The germline V gene encodes CDR1 SNHLY and CDR2 FYNNEI. The CDR3 covers 11 residues. V lost 7 bases and J 2 bases, leaving 2 bases between the germline ends. CDR3 protein: CASTNTGELFF. The CDR3, as DNA: TGTGCCAGCACAAACACCGGGGAGCTGTTTTTT.

The chain is built from TRBV27 and TRBJ2-1, with TRBD1 identical over 8 bases. CDR3 length: 14 amino acids. V lost 6 bases to trimming and J lost 4 bases; unmatched junction nucleotides: 5. CDR1 and CDR2 (germline): MNHEY, SMNVEV (reference sequence). CDR3 region: CASSPDRVYNEQFF. DNA of the CDR3: TGTGCCAGCAGCCCGGACAGGGTGTACAATGAGCAGTTCTTC.

This clone was observed a handful of times. The rearrangement joins TRBV30 to TRBJ1-4; no clear D. Germline V gene lookup returns CDR1 GTSNPN and CDR2 SVGIG (reference sequence). V was clipped by 0 bases and J by 3 bases, with 8 bases between them. The CDR3 contains 14 residues. The CDR3 here is CAWSVASANEKLFF. CDR3 sequence (DNA): TGTGCCTGGAGTGTGGCCAGCGCTAATGAAAAACTGTTTTTT.

This chain connects TRBV14 to TRBJ1-5; 7 bases match TRBD1. Germline lookup yields CDR1 SGHDN and CDR2 FVKESK. The CDR3 runs to 21 residues. V trimming: 0 bases; J trimming: 0 bases; junction bases outside the gene matches: 17. Here the CDR3 reads CASSQDPRDRVFSNSNQPQHF. The CDR3, as DNA: TGTGCCAGCAGCCAAGACCCCCGGGACAGAGTCTTCTCCAATAGCAATCAGCCCCAGCATTTT.

The rearrangement uses TRBV5-1 and TRBJ2-4; maybe TRBD2 (5 bases). CDR3 size: 16 residues. The germline gives CDR1 SGHRS, CDR2 YFSETQ. With 0 bases removed from V and 1 base from J, the gap between germline ends came to 11 bases. The chain's CDR3 is CASSLVTPGAKNIQYF. The CDR3, as DNA: TGCGCCAGCAGCTTGGTCACTCCGGGGGCCAAAAACATTCAGTACTTC.

V usage is TRBV6-5 and J usage is TRBJ1-2; TRBD1 might be the D (6 bases). This CDR3 has 13 residues. The V and J ends lost 6 bases and 3 bases respectively, with 11 bases between them. Per germline, CDR1 MNHEY and CDR2 SVGAGI. The CDR3 is CASRSPGDYGYTF. CDR3 in DNA: TGTGCCAGCAGATCACCAGGGGACTATGGCTACACCTTC.

The chain combines TRBV27 with TRBJ1-3, with 7 positions matching TRBD1. CDR3 length equals 17 residues. CDR1 is MNHEY, CDR2 SMNVEV, per germline (reference sequence). Trimming took 4 bases from V and 3 from J; bases not matched to a gene: 12. The CDR3 DNA is TGTGCCAGCAGTTCCAGGGGGGCGGGGAGGGATGGAAACACCATATATTTT. Translating it yields CASSSRGAGRDGNTIYF.

V gene TRBV5-1 combines with J gene TRBJ2-1, with TRBD1 identical over 9 bases. Germline CDR1 SGHRS, CDR2 YFSETQ. CDR3 length equals 16 residues. The J segment lost 7 bases and the V segment lost 4 bases, leaving 12 bases of the junction unmatched. The CDR3 protein is CASSITGTGSRNEQFF. In DNA, the CDR3 is TGCGCCAGCAGCATTACCGGGACAGGGTCTAGGAATGAGCAGTTCTTC.

This clone came up once. The chain couples TRBV2 to TRBJ1-3, with 8 bases identical to TRBD1. V dropped 5 bases and J dropped 0; count of bases not matched to a gene: 6. Germline V gives CDR1 SNHLY, CDR2 FYNNEI. The CDR3 is 16 residues long. The CDR3 spells CASSQDRAPSGNTIYF. The CDR3 DNA sequence: TGTGCCAGCAGTCAGGACAGGGCGCCCTCTGGAAACACCATATATTTT.

This rearrangement joins TRBV9 to TRBJ2-6, with 8 positions matching TRBD2. V lost 4 bases to trimming and J lost 1 base; unmatched junction nucleotides: 16. Germline values: CDR1 SGDLS, CDR2 YYNGEE. The CDR3 covers 20 residues. CDR3 sequence: CASSLRWGREAKSGANVLTF. DNA for the CDR3: TGTGCCAGCAGCCTCAGGTGGGGGCGGGAGGCCAAGTCTGGGGCCAACGTCCTGACTTTC.

The chain joins TRBV11-3 to TRBJ2-3; unclear D gene. The CDR3 loop spans 14 amino acids. V lost 5 bases and J 3 bases, leaving 12 bases between the germline ends. The germline V gene has CDR1 SGHNT and CDR2 YENEEA. For the CDR3, the DNA is TGTGCCAGCAGCCCCAGAATTGGGACAGATACGCAGTATTTT. Protein: CASSPRIGTDTQYF. The full variable domain, in which reference TRBV11-3 and TRBJ2-3 provide the parts outside the CDR3, is EAGVVQSPRYKIIEKKQPVAFWCNPISGHNTLYWYLQNLGQGPELLIRYENEEAVDDSQLPKDRFSAERLKGVDSTLKIQPAELGDSAVYLCASSPRIGTDTQYFGPGTRLTVL.

The V call is TRBV28, the J call TRBJ1-1, with D possibly TRBD1 on 5 matching bases. The length of the CDR3 is 14 residues. CDR1 is MDHEN and CDR2 is SYDVKM in the germline V gene. V lost 6 bases and J lost 7, with 18 bases in between. The CDR3 here is CASRLLQEVGEAFF. Here the CDR3 DNA reads TGTGCCAGCAGACTTCTACAGGAGGTCGGTGAAGCTTTCTTT.

The chain combines TRBV6-2 or TRBV6-3 with TRBJ2-1, with D possibly matching TRBD2 (6 bases). The germline gives CDR1 MNHEY, CDR2 SVGEGT. V dropped 4 bases and J dropped 6 bases, with 16 bases sitting between them. CDR3 size: 15 residues. CDR3 nucleotide sequence: TGTGCCAGCAGTTCCCGGCAGGGAGGACGCAATGAGCAGTTCTTC. Its protein product is CASSSRQGGRNEQFF.

This clone has only a few counts. The rearrangement joins TRBV9 to TRBJ1-1; 9 bases match TRBD1. This CDR3 region has 15 residues. CDR1 is SGDLS, CDR2 YYNGEE, per germline. V was pared by 3 bases and J by 1 base, with 4 bases of the junction left unmatched. The CDR3 DNA sequence: TGTGCCAGCAGCGAAACGACAGGGGGGAACACTGAAGCTTTCTTT. Residues: CASSETTGGNTEAFF.

The J gene is TRBJ2-1, the V gene TRBV29-1; no clear D gene. This CDR3 has 16 amino acids. The V gene lost 0 bases and the J gene lost 0 bases, with 12 bases spanning the gap. CDR1 and CDR2 (germline): SQVTM, ANQGSEA. CDR3 loop: CSVEDRRASSYNEQFF. In nucleotides, the CDR3 is TGCAGCGTTGAAGATAGAAGGGCTAGCTCCTACAATGAGCAGTTCTTC.

The V and J genes are TRBV5-1 and TRBJ1-5, with D hard to call. The CDR3 totals 13 residues. The ends were cut back, 0 bases at V and 4 bases at J, with 5 bases in the middle. Germline V gives CDR1 SGHRS, CDR2 YFSETQ. The CDR3 here is CASSLERNQPQHF. The DNA of the CDR3 is TGCGCCAGCAGCTTGGAGCGAAATCAGCCCCAGCATTTT.

V is TRBV7-2 and J is TRBJ1-5, with a tentative D call TRBD1 (5 bases). Trimming stripped 1 base from V and 6 bases from J, with 13 bases between. The CDR3 spans 15 residues. Germline V gives CDR1 SGHTA, CDR2 FQGNSA. Here the CDR3 DNA reads TGTGCCAGCAGCTTAGTTGGGGTGGGGGTTCAGCCCCAGCATTTT. Encoded protein: CASSLVGVGVQPQHF.

As DNA, the CDR3 is TGTGCCAGCAGTTACAGGGACAGGCACAATGAGCAGTTCTTC. This gives the protein CASSYRDRHNEQFF. The rearrangement links TRBV6-2 or TRBV6-3 to TRBJ2-1, with 8 bases fitting TRBD1. This CDR3 region has 14 residues. After removal of 2 bases from V and 5 bases from J, the junction contained 2 bases not matched to a gene. Germline assignment: CDR1 MNHEY and CDR2 SVGEGT.

This clone was seen only a few times. This chain uses TRBV7-6 with TRBJ2-1, with 8 bases that match TRBD2. The ends lost 2 bases at V and 0 bases at J; junction bases unmatched: 18. The CDR3 loop spans 21 amino acids. From germline, CDR1 is SGHVS and CDR2 FNYEAQ. In DNA, the CDR3 is TGTGCCAGCAGCTTACAAGCCCCGGGACTAGTCTCCCCTAGCTCCTACAATGAGCAGTTCTTC. It translates to CASSLQAPGLVSPSSYNEQFF.

The chain combines TRBV9 with TRBJ1-1, with unresolved D. V lost 3 bases to trimming and J lost 0 bases, with 12 bases between them. CDR3 length: 15 residues. Germline V gene lookup returns CDR1 SGDLS and CDR2 YYNGEE. DNA for the CDR3: TGTGCCAGCAGCGCAGACTTGTTGGTGAACACTGAAGCTTTCTTT. It specifies CASSADLLVNTEAFF.